The rows below give T cell receptor beta chains drawn from one sample of a study of blood T cell repertoires in COVID-19. TCRdb's copy holds only in-frame clones and misses some; the assay was immunoSEQ multiplex PCR. Among over 250,000 clones, 80% to 90% were seen once, and the ten largest hold 11%. What was sequenced was peripheral blood. The receptors shown here come from a woman aged 70-85 years with acute or convalescent COVID-19. The CDR3 runs from the conserved cysteine through the conserved F or W. A D gene is named only where the DNA matches it firmly. Clone size, where shown, is once, few, many, or a class for clones that have expanded.

>NA|few|TRBV29-1|TRBJ1-1
CSGTVLNTEAFF
TGCAGCGGCACAGTGCTGAACACTGAAGCTTTCTTT
>TRBD1|NA|TRBV3-1/TRBV3-2|TRBJ1-1
CASSQRDRGGAFF
TGTGCCAGCAGCCAAAGGGACAGGGGGGGAGCTTTCTTT
>NA|NA|TRBV11-2|TRBJ2-3
CASSILADTQYF
TGTGCCAGCAGCATACTAGCAGATACGCAGTATTTT
>TRBD2|NA|TRBV11-2|TRBJ2-2
CASSQRTSGRELFF
TGTGCCAGCAGTCAACGGACTAGCGGGAGGGAGCTGTTTTTT
>TRBD1|few|TRBV13|TRBJ1-1
CASSFDGQGRHFF
TGTGCCAGCAGCTTCGACGGACAGGGCCGACATTTCTTT
>TRBD1|once|TRBV6-1|TRBJ2-7
CASSEGGGLGEQYF
TGTGCCAGCAGTGAAGGAGGGGGCCTTGGAGAGCAGTACTTC
>NA|NA|TRBV2|TRBJ2-7
CASSQGSGRYEQYF
TGTGCCAGCTCCCAAGGAAGCGGCCGCTACGAGCAGTACTTC
>NA|NA|TRBV27|TRBJ2-1
CASSFNAASYNEQFF
TGTGCCAGCAGTTTTAACGCGGCAAGTTACAATGAGCAGTTCTTC
>TRBD1|NA|TRBV5-6|TRBJ1-2
CASSLAQGAGGYTF
TGTGCCAGCAGCTTGGCCCAGGGGGCAGGGGGCTACACCTTC
>TRBD2|NA|TRBV11-2|TRBJ2-3
CASSPGASGGGTQYF
TGTGCCAGCAGCCCCGGCGCTAGCGGGGGGGGTACGCAGTATTTT
>NA|NA|TRBV5-1|TRBJ2-7
CASRVELGAGEQYF
TGCGCCAGCAGGGTCGAGCTAGGTGCGGGCGAGCAGTACTTC
>TRBD1|NA|TRBV7-2|TRBJ1-6
CASSLVSGGDSPLHF
TGTGCCAGCAGCTTAGTGTCAGGGGGCGATTCACCCCTCCACTTT
>NA|NA|TRBV27|TRBJ2-1
CASSRAESSYNEQFF
TGTGCCAGCAGCCGAGCGGAAAGCTCCTACAATGAGCAGTTCTTC
>NA|NA|TRBV19|TRBJ1-6
CASSISAGMNSPLHF
TGTGCCAGTAGTATTTCGGCGGGAATGAATTCACCCCTCCACTTT
>NA|NA|TRBV18|TRBJ1-4
CASSRRQTTNEKLFF
TGTGCCAGCTCCCGTAGACAGACAACTAATGAAAAACTGTTTTTT